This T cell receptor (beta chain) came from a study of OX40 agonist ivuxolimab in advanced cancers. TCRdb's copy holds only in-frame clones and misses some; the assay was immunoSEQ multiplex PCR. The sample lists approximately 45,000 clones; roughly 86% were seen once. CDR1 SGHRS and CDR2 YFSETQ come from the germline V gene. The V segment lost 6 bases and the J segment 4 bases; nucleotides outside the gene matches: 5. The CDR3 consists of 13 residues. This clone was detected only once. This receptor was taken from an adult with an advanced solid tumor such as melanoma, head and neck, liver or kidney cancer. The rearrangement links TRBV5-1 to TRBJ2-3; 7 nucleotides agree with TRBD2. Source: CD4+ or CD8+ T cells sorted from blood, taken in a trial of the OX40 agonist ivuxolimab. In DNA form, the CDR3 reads TGCGCCAGCAACGGACTAGTATCAGATACGCAGTATTTT. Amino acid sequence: CASNGLVSDTQYF.